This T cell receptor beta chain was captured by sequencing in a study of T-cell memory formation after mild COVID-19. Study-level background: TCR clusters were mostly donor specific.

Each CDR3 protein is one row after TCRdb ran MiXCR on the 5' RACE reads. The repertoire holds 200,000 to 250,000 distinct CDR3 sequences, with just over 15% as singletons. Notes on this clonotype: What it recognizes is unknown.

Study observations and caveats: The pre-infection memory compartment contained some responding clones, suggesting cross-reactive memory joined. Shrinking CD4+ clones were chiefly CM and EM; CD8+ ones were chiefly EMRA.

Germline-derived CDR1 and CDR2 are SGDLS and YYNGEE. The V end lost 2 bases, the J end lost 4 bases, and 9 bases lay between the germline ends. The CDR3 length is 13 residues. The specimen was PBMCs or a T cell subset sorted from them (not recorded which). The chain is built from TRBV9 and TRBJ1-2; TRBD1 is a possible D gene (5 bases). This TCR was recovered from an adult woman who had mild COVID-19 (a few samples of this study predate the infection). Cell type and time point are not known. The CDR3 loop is CASSVQGGYGYTF. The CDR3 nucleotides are TGTGCCAGCAGCGTGCAGGGTGGCTATGGCTACACCTTC.